Each of the 28 T cell receptor beta chains below was sequenced from the same sample in a study of blood T cell repertoires in COVID-19. The method was immunoSEQ multiplex PCR; TCRdb's version includes in-frame clones alone and lacks a portion of them. The data show about 260,000 clones, more than 75% seen once. Sequencing input: peripheral blood. These receptor sequences come from a middle-aged man with active or convalescent COVID-19.

V gene TRBV6-6 combines with J gene TRBJ2-5; D uncertain. The germline V gene encodes CDR1 MNHNY and CDR2 SVGAGI (reference sequence). V was trimmed by 0 bases and J by 7 bases, leaving 12 bases between them. This CDR3 is built from 14 residues. CDR3: CASSYSPSPPTQYF. As DNA, the CDR3 is TGTGCCAGCAGTTACTCGCCGAGTCCTCCGACCCAGTACTTC.

This clone was seen a single time. V gene TRBV6-5 combines with J gene TRBJ1-1, with D perhaps matching TRBD1 (6 bases). V shed 5 bases and J shed 2 bases, with 12 bases lying between them. The CDR3 totals 14 residues. Germline V gene data show CDR1 as MNHEY and CDR2 as SVGAGI. CDR3 sequence: CASSQRTANTEAFF. In DNA, the CDR3 is TGTGCCAGCAGTCAACGGACAGCCAACACTGAAGCTTTCTTT.

In regard to this clone: One end of the junction is discordant with germline, which a read error may explain. The genes are TRBV12-3 or TRBV12-4 and TRBJ1-6; 7 bases match TRBD1. This CDR3 has 13 amino acids. CDR3 sequence reads: CASSLGGRSPLHF. The DNA of the CDR3 is TGTGCCAGCAGCTTAGGGGGCAGATCACCCCTCCACTTT.

The chain joins TRBV9 to TRBJ2-7; a possible D gene is TRBD2 (6 bases). The CDR3 covers 15 residues. Trimming removed 0 bases from V and 4 bases from J, with 14 bases in between. CDR1 SGDLS and CDR2 YYNGEE come from the germline V gene. The CDR3 DNA sequence: TGTGCCAGCAGCGTAGATGGGGGGTCGGGGTACGAGCAGTACTTC. It codes for CASSVDGGSGYEQYF.

The chain recombines TRBV6-5 with TRBJ1-2, with D possibly matching TRBD1 (5 bases). The V end was cut by 0 bases, the J end by 7 bases, with 12 bases between. The CDR3 has 14 residues. Germline V gene lookup returns CDR1 MNHEY and CDR2 SVGAGI. CDR3 sequence: CASSYSPGEGGYTF. CDR3 DNA sequence: TGTGCCAGCAGTTACTCGCCGGGGGAGGGTGGCTACACCTTC.

Concerning this clone itself: Its ends do not fully match the called genes, so a read error is possible. Other DNA sequences in the same sample also yield this CDR3. The V and J genes are TRBV19 and TRBJ2-5; tentatively, D is TRBD2 (6 bases). The V gene's germline CDR1 is LNHDA and CDR2 SQIVND (reference sequence). The CDR3 sequence is 16 residues long. The CDR3, as DNA: TGTGCCAGTAGGATAGGTGTAGGAGGGGATGGAGAGACCCAGTACTTC. Amino acids: CASRIGVGGDGETQYF. The variable domain in full, with the rest retrieved from reference TRBV19 and TRBJ2-5, is DGGITQSPKYLFRKEGQNVTLSCEQNLNHDAMYWYRQDPGQGLRLIYYSQIVNDFQKGDIAEGYSVSREKKESFPLTVTSAQKNPTAFYLCASRIGVGGDGETQYFGPGTRLLVL.

Written as DNA, the CDR3 is TGTGCCAGCAGCTTGGCCGTTACGGGCCAAGAGACCCAGTACTTC. Translated: CASSLAVTGQETQYF. V gene TRBV5-4 combines with J gene TRBJ2-5; D gene uncertain. Germline loops: CDR1 SGHNT, CDR2 YYREEE (reference sequence). CDR3 size: 15 residues. V was pared by 0 bases and J by 1 base, with 10 bases between.

In its sample, this clone was seen a few times. The chain carries TRBV7-3 and TRBJ2-2; weak D call: TRBD2 (6 bases). CDR1 and CDR2 from the germline V gene are SGHTA and FQGTGA. V gave up 1 base and J gave up 6 bases, with 12 bases separating them. The CDR3 is 15 residues long. The CDR3 nucleotides are TGTGCCAGCAGCTTAAATCCTAGCGTGGCCGGGGAGCTGTTTTTT. It translates to CASSLNPSVAGELFF.

CDR3 protein: CASSLEKRSTDTQYF. CDR3 DNA: TGTGCCAGCAGCTTGGAGAAGCGGAGCACAGATACGCAGTATTTT. The V gene is TRBV5-4, the J gene TRBJ2-3; tentatively, D is TRBD2 (5 bases). The CDR3 length is 15 residues. V lost 0 bases, J lost 0 bases, and 8 bases lay in between. Germline CDR1 SGHNT, CDR2 YYREEE (reference sequence).

The genes are TRBV18 and TRBJ1-1; 7 nucleotides line up with TRBD1. V dropped 3 bases and J dropped 6; count of bases not matched to a gene: 7. Looked up from germline, CDR1 is KGHSH and CDR2 is LQKENI. The CDR3 totals 14 residues. The chain's CDR3 is CASSPTYRGPEAFF. CDR3 nucleotide sequence: TGTGCCAGCTCACCGACCTACAGGGGCCCTGAAGCTTTCTTT.

The chain carries TRBV10-2 and TRBJ1-3; 7 bases map to TRBD1. CDR1 and CDR2 (germline): WSHSY, SAAADI. V gave up 6 bases and J gave up 2 bases; unmatched junction bases: 7. The CDR3 runs to 15 residues. The CDR3 reads CASREPGQTGNTIYF. CDR3 DNA sequence: TGCGCCAGCAGGGAACCGGGACAGACTGGAAACACCATATATTTT.

The CDR3 bases are TGTGCCAGCAGCTTGCCAGGGGGGGAGACCCAGTACTTC. Encoded protein: CASSLPGGETQYF. The chain uses TRBV7-9 and TRBJ2-5; perhaps TRBD1 as D (7 bases). The germline gives CDR1 SEHNR, CDR2 FQNEAQ (reference sequence). The ends were cut back, 3 bases at V and 5 bases at J, with 10 bases in the middle. The CDR3 sequence is 13 residues long.

V gene TRBV30 combines with J gene TRBJ1-1; TRBD1 is a possible D gene (6 bases). The germline CDR1 and CDR2 sequences are GTSNPN and SVGIG (reference sequence). Between the trimmed V and J ends, which lost 0 bases and 3 bases, there was a span of 8 bases. The length of the CDR3 is 13 residues. The CDR3 DNA follows: TGTGCCTGGAGTGTACAGGGCGACACTGAAGCTTTCTTT. It translates to CAWSVQGDTEAFF.

The CDR3 DNA is TGTGCCAGTAGACCGGACAGTAGCAATCAGCCCCAGCATTTT. Encoded protein: CASRPDSSNQPQHF. The chain has TRBV19 and TRBJ1-5; perhaps TRBD1 as D (6 bases). V lost 6 bases to trimming and J lost 0 bases, with 9 bases between them. The germline V gene has CDR1 LNHDA and CDR2 SQIVND (reference sequence). This CDR3 has 14 amino acids. The variable domain in full, with the rest retrieved from reference TRBV19 and TRBJ1-5, is DGGITQSPKYLFRKEGQNVTLSCEQNLNHDAMYWYRQDPGQGLRLIYYSQIVNDFQKGDIAEGYSVSREKKESFPLTVTSAQKNPTAFYLCASRPDSSNQPQHFGDGTRLSIL.

The chain is built from TRBV24-1 and TRBJ2-1; weak D call: TRBD2 (5 bases). The CDR3 contains 13 residues. CDR1 and CDR2 from the germline V gene are KGHDR and SFDVKD. Between the trimmed V and J ends, which lost 4 bases and 4 bases, there was a span of 7 bases. The CDR3 nucleotides read TGTGCCACCAGTGACCTAGCTTACAATGAGCAGTTCTTC. The encoded protein is CATSDLAYNEQFF.

This clone showed up just a few times. The rearrangement joins TRBV5-1 to TRBJ1-6, with a possible D match to TRBD1 (6 bases). The CDR3 is made up of 14 amino acids. CDR1 and CDR2 (germline): SGHRS, YFSETQ. V was cut by 2 bases and J by 8 bases, with 11 bases left in between. CDR3 DNA: TGCGCCAGCAGCTTTGGACAGCCGGATTCACCCCTCCACTTT. Amino acid sequence: CASSFGQPDSPLHF.

This sequence joins TRBV9 and TRBJ1-2; D ambiguous. With 4 bases removed from V and 2 bases from J, the gap between germline ends came to 15 bases. The germline V gene has CDR1 SGDLS and CDR2 YYNGEE. There are 15 residues in the CDR3. The CDR3 sequence is CASSPRDSLNYGYTF. The CDR3 nucleotides are TGTGCCAGCAGCCCCCGCGATAGTCTGAACTATGGCTACACCTTC.

The V gene is TRBV19, the J gene TRBJ2-7; D gene uncertain. This CDR3 is built from 13 residues. Per the germline V gene, CDR1 is LNHDA and CDR2 is SQIVND (reference sequence). V was clipped by 3 bases and J by 0 bases, with 6 bases between them. CDR3 nucleotide sequence: TGTGCCAGTAGTATGCGGATCTCCTACGAGCAGTACTTC. It encodes CASSMRISYEQYF. Variable domain in full (rest from reference TRBV19 and TRBJ2-7): DGGITQSPKYLFRKEGQNVTLSCEQNLNHDAMYWYRQDPGQGLRLIYYSQIVNDFQKGDIAEGYSVSREKKESFPLTVTSAQKNPTAFYLCASSMRISYEQYFGPGTRLTVT.

The V and J genes are TRBV4-2 and TRBJ1-1, with 8 bases that match TRBD1. CDR3 length: 13 amino acids. Germline assignment: CDR1 LGHNA and CDR2 YNFKEQ. The V gene end was trimmed by 8 bases and the J gene end by 1 base; junction bases not matched to a gene: 3. CDR3 DNA sequence: TGTGCCAGCGGTGGGACAGGGAACACTGAAGCTTTCTTT. As protein: CASGGTGNTEAFF.

V is TRBV5-1 and J is TRBJ1-3, with D possibly matching TRBD1 (6 bases). The CDR3 runs to 14 residues. Trimming stripped 4 bases from V and 4 bases from J, with 12 bases between. Germline lookup yields CDR1 SGHRS and CDR2 YFSETQ. CDR3 sequence: CASSGGGGGNTIYF. The CDR3 region has the DNA TGCGCCAGCAGCGGCGGGGGCGGAGGAAACACCATATATTTT.

The chain has TRBV9 and TRBJ2-2; TRBD1 might be the D (5 bases). CDR3 size: 13 residues. In germline, CDR1 is SGDLS, CDR2 YYNGEE. The germline V and J ends were trimmed by 4 bases and 7 bases, with 11 bases remaining between them. The CDR3 loop is CASSYGQGGELFF. The DNA for the CDR3 is TGTGCCAGCAGCTACGGGCAGGGCGGGGAGCTGTTTTTT.

The genes are TRBV2 and TRBJ1-6; the D gene is possibly TRBD1 (5 bases). CDR1 is SNHLY, CDR2 FYNNEI, per germline. Between the trimmed V and J ends, which lost 1 base and 0 bases, there was a span of 13 bases. This CDR3 spans 18 amino acids. In DNA, the CDR3 is TGTGCCAGCAGTGAAGGACAGAAAATCAGCTCCTATAATTCACCCCTCCACTTT. As protein: CASSEGQKISSYNSPLHF. Full variable domain (outside the CDR3, taken from reference TRBV2 and TRBJ1-6): EPEVTQTPSHQVTQMGQEVILRCVPISNHLYFYWYRQILGQKVEFLVSFYNNEISEKSEIFDDQFSVERPDGSNFTLKIRSTKLEDSAMYFCASSEGQKISSYNSPLHFGNGTRLTVT.

As for this clone: A read error may produce the germline difference seen at one junction end. The rearrangement links TRBV19 to TRBJ2-7; D is possibly TRBD1 (5 bases). CDR3 length: 13 amino acids. Germline V gene sequence: CDR1 LNHDA, CDR2 SQIVND (reference sequence). CDR3 sequence reads: CASSLDSGGEQYF. CDR3 in DNA: TGTGCCAGTAGTTTAGACAGTGGCGGCGAGCAGTACTTC.

This clone was found a few times. The chain couples TRBV9 to TRBJ1-3; D unresolved. The CDR3 contains 15 residues. Per the germline V gene, CDR1 is SGDLS and CDR2 is YYNGEE. Trimming removed 3 bases at V and 0 bases at J, with 10 bases between. In DNA, the CDR3 is TGTGCCAGCAGCGAGCGGGATTACTCTGGAAACACCATATATTTT. Residues: CASSERDYSGNTIYF.

The rearrangement uses TRBV28 and TRBJ2-1; 9 bases match TRBD1. With 5 bases clipped from V and 8 bases from J, the junction kept 10 bases outside the gene matches. The germline V gene encodes CDR1 MDHEN and CDR2 SYDVKM. This CDR3 region has 15 residues. CDR3 coding DNA: TGTGCCAGCAGTCCACAGGGGACAGGGCTCGATGAGCAGTTCTTC. Its translation is CASSPQGTGLDEQFF. Combining the CDR3 with reference TRBV28 and TRBJ2-1 gives the whole variable domain DVKVTQSSRYLVKRTGEKVFLECVQDMDHENMFWYRQDPGLGLRLIYFSYDVKMKEKGDIPEGYSVSREKKERFSLILESASTNQTSMYLCASSPQGTGLDEQFFGPGTRLTVL.

CDR3 DNA sequence: TGTGCCAGCACACAGGACACCGAGACGCCCCAGCATTTT. Its translation: CASTQDTETPQHF. V is TRBV5-8 and J is TRBJ1-5; D is possibly TRBD1 (5 bases). V dropped 6 bases and J dropped 9 bases, with 16 bases sitting between them. The CDR3 consists of 13 residues. CDR1 SGHTS and CDR2 YDEGEE come from the germline V gene.

The CDR3 DNA reads TGTGCCTGGAGGCCGCCGGGGGGGTCCGGTGAAAAACTGTTTTTT. Translating it yields CAWRPPGGSGEKLFF. The genes are TRBV30 and TRBJ1-4; TRBD1 is a possible D gene (5 bases). The CDR3 runs 15 residues. Germline-derived CDR1 and CDR2 are GTSNPN and SVGIG (reference sequence). Trimming stripped 3 bases from V and 7 bases from J, with 18 bases between.

The V call is TRBV5-8, the J call TRBJ2-5; D might be TRBD1 (5 bases). Trimming shortened V by 0 bases and J by 1 base, and 10 bases separated the two germline ends. Per germline, CDR1 SGHTS and CDR2 YDEGEE. There are 15 residues in the CDR3. CDR3 nucleotides: TGTGCCAGCAGCTTGGAGGGGTACGTCCAAGAGACCCAGTACTTC. Amino acid sequence: CASSLEGYVQETQYF.